This is a list of T cell receptor beta chains from one sample in a study of human T cells and chemical hapten exposure. Using its own MiXCR run on the RACE reads, TCRdb lists one record per CDR3 protein. This sample has 250,000 or so distinct CDR3 sequences, with approximately 8% found just once. The sample here was whole blood, taken in connection with sensitization to the hapten diphenylcyclopropenone (DPC). The source is a man between 18 and 29 years old with alopecia areata. Some clones in this sample may be carry-over from other donors' samples. The CDR3 runs from the conserved cysteine through the conserved F or W. A D gene is named only where the DNA matches it firmly. Not all rows give a size; the values are once, few, many and, for expanded clones, a class.

j_gene: TRBJ1-5; abundance: .; d_gene: .; v_gene: TRBV6-1; CDR3nt: TGTGCCAGCGGATTATACAGGGAACAGCCCCAGCATTTT; CDR3aa: CASGLYREQPQHF
j_gene: TRBJ2-3; abundance: .; d_gene: .; v_gene: TRBV6-2/TRBV6-3; CDR3nt: TGTGCCAGCAGTTATTCGTCGCGGGATACGCAGTATTTT; CDR3aa: CASSYSSRDTQYF
j_gene: TRBJ2-5; abundance: many; d_gene: TRBD2; v_gene: TRBV12-3/TRBV12-4; CDR3nt: TGTGCCAGCAGTTCCGCTAGCGGGGGACAAGAGACCCAGTACTTC; CDR3aa: CASSSASGGQETQYF
j_gene: TRBJ2-7; abundance: .; d_gene: .; v_gene: TRBV5-1; CDR3nt: TGCGCCAGCAGACTTACGTCCTACGAGCAGTACTTC; CDR3aa: CASRLTSYEQYF
j_gene: TRBJ2-2; abundance: few; d_gene: .; v_gene: TRBV6-2/TRBV6-3; CDR3nt: TGTGCCAGCTTGGACAAGGGGGTCGGGGAGCTGTTTTTT; CDR3aa: CASLDKGVGELFF
j_gene: TRBJ2-7; abundance: many; d_gene: TRBD1; v_gene: TRBV10-3; CDR3nt: TGTGCCTCCGGAGGACAGGACGCCTACGAGCAGTACTTC; CDR3aa: CASGGQDAYEQYF
j_gene: TRBJ2-2; abundance: few; d_gene: .; v_gene: TRBV25-1; CDR3nt: TGTGCCAGCAGTGCACAGAACACCGGGGAGCTGTTTTTT; CDR3aa: CASSAQNTGELFF
j_gene: TRBJ2-3; abundance: few; d_gene: .; v_gene: TRBV10-3; CDR3nt: TGTGCCATCAGGAAGGGGACGTCCACAGATACGCAGTATTTT; CDR3aa: CAIRKGTSTDTQYF
j_gene: TRBJ1-4; abundance: .; d_gene: .; v_gene: TRBV6-6; CDR3nt: TGTGCCAGCAGACAACAGAAAACTACAACTAATGAAAAACTGTTTTTT; CDR3aa: CASRQQKTTTNEKLFF
j_gene: TRBJ1-2; abundance: .; d_gene: TRBD1; v_gene: TRBV7-2; CDR3nt: TGTGCCAGCAGCTCCCCCCTAAGGTCGACAGGGTATCAGAACTATGGCTACACCTTC; CDR3aa: CASSSPLRSTGYQNYGYTF
j_gene: TRBJ2-1; abundance: .; d_gene: .; v_gene: TRBV29-1; CDR3nt: TGCAGCGTTGGCCTCAGACGGGACAAGAGCTCCTACAATGAGCAGTTCTTC; CDR3aa: CSVGLRRDKSSYNEQFF
j_gene: TRBJ2-1; abundance: .; d_gene: .; v_gene: TRBV5-6; CDR3nt: TGTGCCAGCTGTCTAAGGGGCGGTGAGCAGTTCTTC; CDR3aa: CASCLRGGEQFF
j_gene: TRBJ2-7; abundance: few; d_gene: .; v_gene: TRBV6-2/TRBV6-3; CDR3nt: TGTGCCAGCAGTCAATGGCTATTCAGCTACGAGCAGTACTTC; CDR3aa: CASSQWLFSYEQYF
j_gene: TRBJ1-2; abundance: .; d_gene: .; v_gene: TRBV3-1; CDR3nt: TGTGCCAGCAGCCGAGGTCCCTATGGCTACACCTTC; CDR3aa: CASSRGPYGYTF
j_gene: TRBJ1-5; abundance: many; d_gene: TRBD1; v_gene: TRBV15; CDR3nt: TGTGCCACCAGCAGAGATCGCACAGGGGGCGGCAATCAGCCCCAGCATTTT; CDR3aa: CATSRDRTGGGNQPQHF
j_gene: TRBJ2-3; abundance: .; d_gene: TRBD2; v_gene: TRBV7-2; CDR3nt: TGTGCCAGCAGCTTAGCAACCGGGGGGGCCAGTACGCAGTATTTT; CDR3aa: CASSLATGGASTQYF
j_gene: TRBJ2-6; abundance: .; d_gene: .; v_gene: TRBV28; CDR3nt: TGTGCCAGCAGTTTGGCAGGATCAAACTCTGGGGCCAACGTCCTGACTTTC; CDR3aa: CASSLAGSNSGANVLTF
j_gene: TRBJ2-5; abundance: .; d_gene: TRBD1; v_gene: TRBV5-6; CDR3nt: TGTGCCAGCAGCTCCGGAGGACAGGTTATATTTGAGACCCAGTACTTC; CDR3aa: CASSSGGQVIFETQYF
j_gene: TRBJ1-4; abundance: many; d_gene: TRBD1; v_gene: TRBV7-9; CDR3nt: TGTGCCAGCAGCTTCCGGGACAGCGATGAAAAACTGTTTTTT; CDR3aa: CASSFRDSDEKLFF
j_gene: TRBJ2-2; abundance: many; d_gene: .; v_gene: TRBV7-9; CDR3nt: TGTGCCAGCAGCTTACCGGGACCTAGGAACACCGGGGAGCTGTTTTTT; CDR3aa: CASSLPGPRNTGELFF
j_gene: TRBJ2-1; abundance: few; d_gene: TRBD2; v_gene: TRBV7-9; CDR3nt: TGTGCCAGCAGCTCCCCACTAGCGGGGGGATCCTACAATGAGCAGTTCTTC; CDR3aa: CASSSPLAGGSYNEQFF
j_gene: TRBJ1-4; abundance: many; d_gene: TRBD1; v_gene: TRBV7-2; CDR3nt: TGTGCCAGCAGCTTGGACAGGGTCGGAATTAATGAAAAACTGTTTTTT; CDR3aa: CASSLDRVGINEKLFF
j_gene: TRBJ2-5; abundance: few; d_gene: TRBD1; v_gene: TRBV2; CDR3nt: TGTGCCAGCCTGAGTCGGACAGGGGGCATGCAGACCCAGTACTTC; CDR3aa: CASLSRTGGMQTQYF
j_gene: TRBJ2-3; abundance: few; d_gene: .; v_gene: TRBV12-3/TRBV12-4; CDR3nt: TGTGCCAGCGGTCTACGGGATACGCAGTATTTT; CDR3aa: CASGLRDTQYF
j_gene: TRBJ1-1; abundance: .; d_gene: .; v_gene: TRBV5-6; CDR3nt: TGTGCCAGCAGCCCGTGGGGGGCCGGAGCTTTCTTT; CDR3aa: CASSPWGAGAFF
j_gene: TRBJ2-3; abundance: many; d_gene: .; v_gene: TRBV7-8; CDR3nt: TGTGCCAGCAGCTCAGAGGGGCCGGACTTCACAGATACGCAGTATTTT; CDR3aa: CASSSEGPDFTDTQYF
j_gene: TRBJ1-1; abundance: few; d_gene: .; v_gene: TRBV12-3/TRBV12-4; CDR3nt: TGTGCCAGCAGGCTCTCCGGAGTAAACACTGAAGCTTTCTTT; CDR3aa: CASRLSGVNTEAFF
j_gene: TRBJ2-7; abundance: .; d_gene: .; v_gene: TRBV29-1; CDR3nt: TGCAGCGTTGCAGAGACCTACGAGCAGTACTTC; CDR3aa: CSVAETYEQYF
j_gene: TRBJ2-2; abundance: few; d_gene: TRBD1; v_gene: TRBV6-1; CDR3nt: TGTGCCAGCAGCTCCGGGACAGCCATATCGAACACCGGGGAGCTGTTTTTT; CDR3aa: CASSSGTAISNTGELFF
j_gene: TRBJ1-2; abundance: many; d_gene: .; v_gene: TRBV6-5; CDR3nt: TGTGCCAGCAGTTACTTGTCAGGGGCAGCTGGGAACTATGGCTACACCTTC; CDR3aa: CASSYLSGAAGNYGYTF
j_gene: TRBJ2-5; abundance: few; d_gene: .; v_gene: TRBV5-1; CDR3nt: TGCGCCAGCAGCTCCAGGGGGGTTGAGACCCAGTACTTC; CDR3aa: CASSSRGVETQYF
j_gene: TRBJ2-3; abundance: few; d_gene: .; v_gene: TRBV20-1; CDR3nt: TGCAGTGTTACAGGGGGGGGCACAGATACGCAGTATTTT; CDR3aa: CSVTGGGTDTQYF
j_gene: TRBJ1-1; abundance: .; d_gene: .; v_gene: TRBV5-1; CDR3nt: TGCGCCAGCAGCTTGGCCTCAGTTGGGCCGAACACTGAAGCTTTCTTT; CDR3aa: CASSLASVGPNTEAFF
j_gene: TRBJ1-1; abundance: few; d_gene: TRBD1; v_gene: TRBV6-5; CDR3nt: TGTGCCAGCAGTCTAGCGGGACAGCGGGGAAGGAACCCTGAAGCTTTCTTT; CDR3aa: CASSLAGQRGRNPEAFF
j_gene: TRBJ1-3; abundance: .; d_gene: .; v_gene: TRBV4-3; CDR3nt: TGCGCCAGCAGCCAAGACGTAGAGTTGTACTCTGGAAACACCATATATTTT; CDR3aa: CASSQDVELYSGNTIYF
j_gene: TRBJ2-6; abundance: .; d_gene: .; v_gene: TRBV12-3/TRBV12-4; CDR3nt: TGTGCCAGCAGCCCCGACTGGGCTGGGGCCAACGTCCTGACTTTC; CDR3aa: CASSPDWAGANVLTF